Each of the 11 T cell receptor beta chains below was sequenced from the same sample in a study of shared clonotypes between healthy human individuals. TCRdb's copy holds only in-frame clones and misses some; the assay was immunoSEQ multiplex PCR. The table includes roughly 2 million clones, roughly 95% detected once. The sample consisted of naive CD4+ T cells sorted from blood. Subset denoted: CD45RA+ positively selected. The receptors derive from a man between 18 and 29 years old in good health.

V gene TRBV5-4 combines with J gene TRBJ2-3; weak D call: TRBD2 (6 bases). The CDR3 is 16 residues long. Looked up from germline, CDR1 is SGHNT and CDR2 is YYREEE (reference sequence). V lost 1 base, J lost 0 bases, and 12 bases lay in between. The CDR3 nucleotides read TGTGCCAGCAGCTTGCTCTTGGGGGGTAGCACAGATACGCAGTATTTT. This codes for CASSLLLGGSTDTQYF. Using reference TRBV5-4 and TRBJ2-3 for the parts outside the CDR3, the full variable domain is ETGVTQSPTHLIKTRGQQVTLRCSSQSGHNTVSWYQQALGQGPQFIFQYYREEENGRGNFPPRFSGLQFPNYSSELNVNALELDDSALYLCASSLLLGGSTDTQYFGPGTRLTVL.

On this clone itself: This CDR3 is also generated by other DNA sequences in the sample. The J gene is TRBJ2-2, the V gene TRBV5-4; D unclear. This CDR3 has 15 amino acids. The V and J ends lost 0 bases and 1 base respectively, with 7 bases between them. Germline V gene sequence: CDR1 SGHNT, CDR2 YYREEE (reference sequence). The CDR3 region has the DNA TGTGCCAGCAGCTTGGGGCAGTTGAACACCGGGGAGCTGTTTTTT. Its protein is CASSLGQLNTGELFF.

This chain joins TRBV4-1 and TRBJ2-5; possible D gene TRBD2, 5 bases. Germline CDR1 MGHRA, CDR2 YSYEKL. This CDR3 is 15 amino acids long. V lost 4 bases and J lost 5, with 17 bases in between. The CDR3 here is CASSLLTGRGETQYF. CDR3 sequence (DNA): TGCGCCAGCAGCCTCCTAACGGGGAGAGGGGAGACCCAGTACTTC.

The chain joins TRBV5-1 to TRBJ2-6; 9 positions match TRBD1. With 7 bases clipped from V and 1 base from J, the junction kept 9 bases outside the gene matches. The CDR3 length is 17 residues. Germline loops: CDR1 SGHRS, CDR2 YFSETQ. The CDR3 coding sequence is TGCGCCAGCCCCGGAGGGGACAGGGCGTCTGGGGCCAACGTCCTGACTTTC. Protein sequence: CASPGGDRASGANVLTF.

The chain links TRBV7-9 to TRBJ1-6, with TRBD1 as a possible D gene (5 bases). The CDR3 contains 15 residues. Looked up from germline, CDR1 is SEHNR and CDR2 is FQNEAQ (reference sequence). V was cut by 1 base and J by 9 bases, with 13 bases left in between. CDR3: CASSLEGTFSSPLHF. The CDR3 DNA follows: TGTGCCAGCAGCTTAGAGGGGACTTTCAGTTCACCCCTCCACTTT.

The chain has TRBV6-6 and TRBJ2-2; 8 nucleotides agree with TRBD2. Trimming took 6 bases from V and 4 from J; bases not matched to a gene: 10. This CDR3 region has 16 residues. The germline V gene encodes CDR1 MNHNY and CDR2 SVGAGI (reference sequence). As DNA, the CDR3 is TGTGCCAGCAGAACGGCCCTAGCGGGCGGCACCGGGGAGCTGTTTTTT. Translation: CASRTALAGGTGELFF.

The V call is TRBV7-9, the J call TRBJ2-3; 9 nucleotides agree with TRBD2. V lost 0 bases to trimming and J lost 2 bases; unmatched junction nucleotides: 6. Germline V lookup: CDR1 SEHNR, CDR2 FQNEAQ (reference sequence). CDR3 length: 17 amino acids. CDR3 region: CASSLALAGIYTDTQYF. The CDR3, as DNA: TGTGCCAGCAGCTTAGCGCTAGCGGGAATATACACAGATACGCAGTATTTT.

This chain joins TRBV6-5 and TRBJ2-7; perhaps TRBD1 as D (6 bases). V lost 5 bases and J 5 bases, leaving 19 bases between the germline ends. Germline values: CDR1 MNHEY, CDR2 SVGAGI. This CDR3 region has 15 residues. Here the CDR3 reads CASSQGRGSVDEQYF. CDR3 DNA sequence: TGTGCCAGCAGTCAAGGTAGGGGGAGTGTGGACGAGCAGTACTTC.

The V and J genes are TRBV4-1 and TRBJ2-7; TRBD2 aligns across 10 bases. Germline V lookup: CDR1 MGHRA, CDR2 YSYEKL. Trimming at V came to 4 bases and at J to 1 base, leaving 7 bases not matched to a gene. The CDR3 has 16 amino acids. The CDR3 DNA follows: TGCGCCAGCAGCCCAGGGAGGACTAGCGGATCCTACGAGCAGTACTTC. Amino acid sequence: CASSPGRTSGSYEQYF.

The V call is TRBV7-3, the J call TRBJ2-1; TRBD2 agrees at 8 bases. V lost 3 bases and J lost 10; bases outside the gene matches: 2. This CDR3 spans 12 amino acids. The V gene's germline CDR1 is SGHTA and CDR2 FQGTGA. CDR3 nucleotide sequence: TGTGCCAGCAGCTTCTCTAGCGGGGAGCAGTTCTTC. Translation: CASSFSSGEQFF.

This chain joins TRBV4-1 and TRBJ1-2; weak D call: TRBD1 (6 bases). The CDR3 totals 15 residues. Germline V gene sequence: CDR1 MGHRA, CDR2 YSYEKL. V gave up 2 bases and J gave up 4 bases, with 14 bases separating them. As DNA, the CDR3 is TGCGCCAGCAGCCAACCTCTAGACAGGATCTATGGCTACACCTTC. It codes for CASSQPLDRIYGYTF.